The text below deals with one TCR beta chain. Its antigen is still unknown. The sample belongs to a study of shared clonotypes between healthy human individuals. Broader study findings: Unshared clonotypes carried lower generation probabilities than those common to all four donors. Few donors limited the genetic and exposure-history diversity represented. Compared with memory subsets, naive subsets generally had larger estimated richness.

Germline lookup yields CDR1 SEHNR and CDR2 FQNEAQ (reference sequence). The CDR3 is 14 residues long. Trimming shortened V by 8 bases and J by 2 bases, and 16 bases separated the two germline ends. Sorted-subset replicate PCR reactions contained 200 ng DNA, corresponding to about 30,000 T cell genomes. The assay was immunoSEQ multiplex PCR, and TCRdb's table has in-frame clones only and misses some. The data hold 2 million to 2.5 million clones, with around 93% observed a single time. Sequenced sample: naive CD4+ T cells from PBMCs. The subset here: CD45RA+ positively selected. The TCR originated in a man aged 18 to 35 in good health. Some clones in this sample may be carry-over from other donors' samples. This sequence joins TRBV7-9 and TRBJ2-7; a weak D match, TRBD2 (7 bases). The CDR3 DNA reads TGTGCCAGCCGGGGGCGGGAGCCCCCCTACGAGCAGTACTTC. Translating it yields CASRGREPPYEQYF.